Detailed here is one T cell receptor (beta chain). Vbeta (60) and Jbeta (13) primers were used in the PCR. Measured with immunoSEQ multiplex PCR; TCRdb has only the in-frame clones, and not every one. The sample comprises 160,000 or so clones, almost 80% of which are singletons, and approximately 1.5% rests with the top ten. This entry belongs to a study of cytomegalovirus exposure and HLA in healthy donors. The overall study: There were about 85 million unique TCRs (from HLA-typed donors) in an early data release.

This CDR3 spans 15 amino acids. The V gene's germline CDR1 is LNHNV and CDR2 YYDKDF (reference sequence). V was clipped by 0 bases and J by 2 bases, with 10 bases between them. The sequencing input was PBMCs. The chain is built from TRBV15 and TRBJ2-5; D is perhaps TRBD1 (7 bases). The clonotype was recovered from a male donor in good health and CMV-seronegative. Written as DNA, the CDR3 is TGTGCCACCAGCAGAGACAGGGGGAGGCAAGAGACCCAGTACTTC. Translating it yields CATSRDRGRQETQYF.